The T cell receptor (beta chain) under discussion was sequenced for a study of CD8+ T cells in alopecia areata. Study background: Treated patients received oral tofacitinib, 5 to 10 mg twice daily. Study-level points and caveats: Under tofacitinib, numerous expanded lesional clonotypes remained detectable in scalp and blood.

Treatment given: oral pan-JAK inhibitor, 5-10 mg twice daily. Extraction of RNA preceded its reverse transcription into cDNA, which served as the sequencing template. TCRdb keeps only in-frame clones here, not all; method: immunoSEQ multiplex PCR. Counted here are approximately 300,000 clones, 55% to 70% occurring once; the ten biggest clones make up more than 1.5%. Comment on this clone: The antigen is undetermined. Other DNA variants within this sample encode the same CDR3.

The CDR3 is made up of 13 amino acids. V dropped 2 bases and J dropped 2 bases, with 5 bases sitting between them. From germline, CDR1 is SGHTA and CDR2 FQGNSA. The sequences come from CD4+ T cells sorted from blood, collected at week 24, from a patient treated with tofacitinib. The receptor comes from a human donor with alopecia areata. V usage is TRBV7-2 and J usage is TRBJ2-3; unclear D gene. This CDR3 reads CASSLQATDTQYF. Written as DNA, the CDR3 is TGTGCCAGCAGCTTACAGGCCACAGATACGCAGTATTTT.